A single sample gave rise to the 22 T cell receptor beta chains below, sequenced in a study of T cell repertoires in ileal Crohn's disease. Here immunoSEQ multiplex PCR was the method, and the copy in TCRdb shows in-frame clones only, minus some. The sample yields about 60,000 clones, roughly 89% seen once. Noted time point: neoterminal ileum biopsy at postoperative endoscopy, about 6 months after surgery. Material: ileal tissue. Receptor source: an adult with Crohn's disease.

The CDR3 coding sequence is TGCAGCGTTGTAGAGCGTGGAAACACCATATATTTT. Residues: CSVVERGNTIYF. V and J are TRBV29-1 and TRBJ1-3; D unresolved. Trimming took off 4 bases at V and 3 bases at J, with 7 bases between the two ends. Germline V gene sequence: CDR1 SQVTM, CDR2 ANQGSEA. The CDR3 has 12 residues. The whole variable domain, filled in from reference TRBV29-1 and TRBJ1-3, reads SAVISQKPSRDICQRGTSLTIQCQVDSQVTMMFWYRQQPGQSLTLIATANQGSEATYESGFVIDKFPISRPNLTFSTLTVSNMSPEDSSIYLCSVVERGNTIYFGEGSWLTVV.

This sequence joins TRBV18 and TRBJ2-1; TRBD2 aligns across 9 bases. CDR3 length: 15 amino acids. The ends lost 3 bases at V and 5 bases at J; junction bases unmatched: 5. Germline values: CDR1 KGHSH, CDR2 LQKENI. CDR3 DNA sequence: TGTGCCAGCTCACCTAGCGGGAGTAGGGACAATGAGCAGTTCTTC. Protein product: CASSPSGSRDNEQFF.

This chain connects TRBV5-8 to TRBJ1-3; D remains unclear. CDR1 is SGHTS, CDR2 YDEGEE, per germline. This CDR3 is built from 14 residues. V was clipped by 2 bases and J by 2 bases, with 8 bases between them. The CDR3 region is CASSLGSAGNTIYF. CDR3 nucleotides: TGTGCCAGCAGCTTAGGCAGCGCTGGAAACACCATATATTTT.

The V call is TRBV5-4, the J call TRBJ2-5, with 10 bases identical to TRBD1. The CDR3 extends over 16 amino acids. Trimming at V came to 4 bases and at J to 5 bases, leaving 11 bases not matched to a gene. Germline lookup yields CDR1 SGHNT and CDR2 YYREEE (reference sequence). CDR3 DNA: TGTGCCAGCAGCCCCCGGACAGGGGGTCATCAGGAGACCCAGTACTTC. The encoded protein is CASSPRTGGHQETQYF.

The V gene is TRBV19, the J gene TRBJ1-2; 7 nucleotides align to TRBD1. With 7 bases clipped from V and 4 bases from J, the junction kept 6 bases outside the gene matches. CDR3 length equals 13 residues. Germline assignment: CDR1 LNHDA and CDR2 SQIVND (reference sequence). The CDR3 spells CASMAGGGYGYTF. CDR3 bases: TGTGCCAGTATGGCAGGGGGAGGCTATGGCTACACCTTC.

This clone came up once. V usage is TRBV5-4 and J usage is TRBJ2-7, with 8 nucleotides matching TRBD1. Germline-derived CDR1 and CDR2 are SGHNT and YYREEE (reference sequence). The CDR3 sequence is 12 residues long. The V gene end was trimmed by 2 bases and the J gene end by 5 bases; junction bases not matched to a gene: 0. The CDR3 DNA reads TGTGCCAGCAGCTTACAGGGGGACGAGCAGTACTTC. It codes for CASSLQGDEQYF.

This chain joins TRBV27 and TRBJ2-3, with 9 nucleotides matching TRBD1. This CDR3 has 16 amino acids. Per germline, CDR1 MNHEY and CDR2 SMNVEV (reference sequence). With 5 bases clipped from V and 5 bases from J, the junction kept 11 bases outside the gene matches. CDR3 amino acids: CASSTTGTGFGDTQYF. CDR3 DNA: TGTGCCAGCAGTACAACCGGGACAGGGTTTGGAGATACGCAGTATTTT.

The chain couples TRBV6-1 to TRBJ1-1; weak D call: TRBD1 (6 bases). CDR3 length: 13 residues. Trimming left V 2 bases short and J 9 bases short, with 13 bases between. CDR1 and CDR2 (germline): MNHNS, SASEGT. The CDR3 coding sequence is TGTGCCAGCAGTGAAAGACAGGTTCTTCAAGCTTTCTTT. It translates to CASSERQVLQAFF.

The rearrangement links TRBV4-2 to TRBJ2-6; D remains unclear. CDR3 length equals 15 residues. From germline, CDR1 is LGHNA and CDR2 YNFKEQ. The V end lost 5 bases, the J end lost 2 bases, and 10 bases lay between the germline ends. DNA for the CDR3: TGTGCCAGCAGCGCAGGCGTGGCTGGGGCCAACGTCCTGACTTTC. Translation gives CASSAGVAGANVLTF.

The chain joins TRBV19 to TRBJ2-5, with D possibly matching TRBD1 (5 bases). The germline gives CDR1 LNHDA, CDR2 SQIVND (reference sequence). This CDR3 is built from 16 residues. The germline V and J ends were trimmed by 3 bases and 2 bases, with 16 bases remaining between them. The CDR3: CASSISWFQGQETQYF. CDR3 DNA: TGTGCCAGTAGTATTTCGTGGTTTCAGGGACAAGAGACCCAGTACTTC.

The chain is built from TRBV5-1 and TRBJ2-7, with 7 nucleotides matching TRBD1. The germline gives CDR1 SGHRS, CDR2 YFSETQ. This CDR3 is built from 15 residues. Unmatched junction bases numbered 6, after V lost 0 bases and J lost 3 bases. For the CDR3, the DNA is TGCGCCAGCAGCTTGGAGACAGGGCCAGACTACGAGCAGTACTTC. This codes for CASSLETGPDYEQYF.

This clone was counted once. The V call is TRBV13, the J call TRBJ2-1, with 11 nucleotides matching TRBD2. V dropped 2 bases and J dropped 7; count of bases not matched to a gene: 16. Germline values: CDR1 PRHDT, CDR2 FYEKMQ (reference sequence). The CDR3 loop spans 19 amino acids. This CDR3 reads CASSLNRLLAGGPTNEQFF. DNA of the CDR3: TGTGCCAGCAGCTTAAATCGGCTCCTAGCGGGGGGCCCAACGAATGAGCAGTTCTTC.

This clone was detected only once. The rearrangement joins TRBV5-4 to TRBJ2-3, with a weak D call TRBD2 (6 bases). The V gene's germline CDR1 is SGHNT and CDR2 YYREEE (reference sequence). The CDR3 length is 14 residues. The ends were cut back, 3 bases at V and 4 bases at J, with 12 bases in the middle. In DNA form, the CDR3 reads TGTGCCAGCAGCTCGGGGACTTTCGCAGATACGCAGTATTTT. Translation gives CASSSGTFADTQYF.

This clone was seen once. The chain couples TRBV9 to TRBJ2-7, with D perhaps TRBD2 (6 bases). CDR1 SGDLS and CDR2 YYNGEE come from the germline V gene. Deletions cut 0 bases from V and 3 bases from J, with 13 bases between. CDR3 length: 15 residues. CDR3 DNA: TGTGCCAGCAGCGTAGGGGGGGAACCCGACTACGAGCAGTACTTC. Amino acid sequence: CASSVGGEPDYEQYF. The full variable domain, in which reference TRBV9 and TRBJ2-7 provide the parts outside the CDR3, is DSGVTQTPKHLITATGQRVTLRCSPRSGDLSVYWYQQSLDQGLQFLIQYYNGEERAKGNILERFSAQQFPDLHSELNLSSLELGDSALYFCASSVGGEPDYEQYFGPGTRLTVT.

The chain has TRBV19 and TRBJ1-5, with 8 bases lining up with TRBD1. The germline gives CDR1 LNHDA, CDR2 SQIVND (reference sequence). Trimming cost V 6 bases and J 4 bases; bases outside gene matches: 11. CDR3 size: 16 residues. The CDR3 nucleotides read TGTGCCAGTAGCAGGCAGGGGGCGGAACCAAATCAGCCCCAGCATTTT. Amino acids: CASSRQGAEPNQPQHF.

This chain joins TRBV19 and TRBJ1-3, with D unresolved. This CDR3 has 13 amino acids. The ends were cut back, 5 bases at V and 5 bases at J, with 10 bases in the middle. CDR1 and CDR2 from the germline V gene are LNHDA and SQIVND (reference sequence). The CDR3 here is CASSGPSRNTIYF. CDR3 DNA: TGTGCCAGTAGTGGCCCTTCAAGAAACACCATATATTTT.

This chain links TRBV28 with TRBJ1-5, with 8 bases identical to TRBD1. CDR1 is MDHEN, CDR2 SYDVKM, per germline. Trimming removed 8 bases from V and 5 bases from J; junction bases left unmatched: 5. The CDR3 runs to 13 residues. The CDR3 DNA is TGTGCCAGCCGACAGGGGAGCGATCAGCCCCAGCATTTT. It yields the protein CASRQGSDQPQHF.

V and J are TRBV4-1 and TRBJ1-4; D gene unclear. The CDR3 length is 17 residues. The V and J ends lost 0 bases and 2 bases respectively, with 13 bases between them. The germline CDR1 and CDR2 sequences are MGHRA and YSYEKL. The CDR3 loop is CASSQEQYSGTNEKLFF. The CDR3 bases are TGCGCCAGCAGCCAAGAACAATATTCGGGGACTAATGAAAAACTGTTTTTT.

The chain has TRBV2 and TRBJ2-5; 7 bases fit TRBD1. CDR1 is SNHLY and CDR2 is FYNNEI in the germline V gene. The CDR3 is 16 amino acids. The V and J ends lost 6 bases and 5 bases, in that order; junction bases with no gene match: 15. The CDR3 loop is CASSTTLNRGEETQYF. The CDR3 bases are TGTGCCAGCAGCACTACTCTCAACAGGGGCGAGGAGACCCAGTACTTC.

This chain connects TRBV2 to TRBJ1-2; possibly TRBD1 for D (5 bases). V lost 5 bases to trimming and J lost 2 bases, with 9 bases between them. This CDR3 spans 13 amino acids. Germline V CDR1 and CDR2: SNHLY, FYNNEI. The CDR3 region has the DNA TGTGCCAGCAGTTCCGACAGAAACTATGGCTACACCTTC. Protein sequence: CASSSDRNYGYTF.

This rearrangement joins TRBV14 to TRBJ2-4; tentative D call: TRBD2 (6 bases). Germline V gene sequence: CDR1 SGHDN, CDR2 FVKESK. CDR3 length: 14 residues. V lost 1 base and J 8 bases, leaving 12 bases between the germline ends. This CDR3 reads CASSQAGVRDIQYF. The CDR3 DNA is TGTGCCAGCAGCCAAGCGGGGGTCCGAGACATTCAGTACTTC. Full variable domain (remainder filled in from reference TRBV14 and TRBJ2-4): EAGVTQFPSHSVIEKGQTVTLRCDPISGHDNLYWYRRVMGKEIKFLLHFVKESKQDESGMPNNRFLAERTGGTYSTLKVQPAELEDSGVYFCASSQAGVRDIQYFGAGTRLSVL.

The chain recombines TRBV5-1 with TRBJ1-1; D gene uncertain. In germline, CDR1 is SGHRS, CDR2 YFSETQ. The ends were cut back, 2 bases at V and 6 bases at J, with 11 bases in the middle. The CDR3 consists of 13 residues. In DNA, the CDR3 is TGCGCCAGCAGCTTAGAGGGTTTAGCTGAAGCTTTCTTT. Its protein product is CASSLEGLAEAFF.